Following are 5 T cell receptor beta chains from one sample sequenced in a study of blood T cells in healthy people across ages. The second PCR ran about 6 to 11 cycles with a sample-barcoded 5' primer and J-beta primers. TCRdb re-called the 5' RACE reads through MiXCR, storing one row per CDR3 protein. Of about 800,000 distinct CDR3 sequences detected, about three fifths appear once; the ten largest clones hold about 20%. The sample comprised blood. All receptors derive from a man aged 30-40 years in good health.

The chain joins TRBV4-2 to TRBJ2-7; 8 nucleotides line up with TRBD2. The CDR3 has 15 amino acids. The junction had 9 bases not matched to a gene; V was cut back by 5 bases and J by 3 bases. Germline V gene lookup returns CDR1 LGHNA and CDR2 YNFKEQ. CDR3 in amino acids: CASSKKRENSYEQYF. In DNA form, the CDR3 reads TGTGCCAGCAGCAAGAAGCGGGAGAATAGCTACGAGCAGTACTTC.

J is TRBJ2-7 and V is TRBV10-1, with a weak D call TRBD2 (5 bases). Germline loops: CDR1 WNHNN, CDR2 SYGVQD (reference sequence). Trimming pared 4 bases from V and 0 bases from J, leaving 13 bases between. This CDR3 is 15 amino acids long. The CDR3 reads CASSGGGLSSYEQYF. The CDR3 coding sequence is TGCGCCAGCAGTGGTGGCGGGTTGAGCTCCTACGAGCAGTACTTC.

The chain uses TRBV29-1 and TRBJ2-5, with a possible D match to TRBD2 (5 bases). The CDR3 length is 15 residues. Germline values: CDR1 SQVTM, CDR2 ANQGSEA. V lost 7 bases and J 11 bases, leaving 29 bases between the germline ends. CDR3 in DNA: TGCAGCGCCACTATCATGTATCTAGCCAAAAACACTCAGTACTTC. Protein sequence: CSATIMYLAKNTQYF.

The chain carries TRBV5-1 and TRBJ2-4; either TRBD1 or TRBD2 may fit D (5 bases each). The J call may be incorrect, as the DNA end agrees better with TRBJ2-7. The CDR3 consists of 15 residues. Germline V gene sequence: CDR1 SGHRS, CDR2 YFSETQ. The CDR3 loop reads CASSRGTPSSYEQYF. For the CDR3, the DNA is TGCGCCAGCAGCCGAGGGACCCCCAGCTCCTACGAGCAGTACTTC.

The chain's CDR3 is CASSQGGGAGKNIQYF. Here the CDR3 DNA reads TGTGCCAGCAGCCAAGGGGGCGGGGCCGGGAAAAACATTCAGTACTTC. The chain joins TRBV4-2 to TRBJ2-4; D is perhaps TRBD2 (6 bases). The CDR3 extends over 16 amino acids. Germline V gives CDR1 LGHNA, CDR2 YNFKEQ. Trimming took off 1 base at V and 4 bases at J, with 14 bases between the two ends.